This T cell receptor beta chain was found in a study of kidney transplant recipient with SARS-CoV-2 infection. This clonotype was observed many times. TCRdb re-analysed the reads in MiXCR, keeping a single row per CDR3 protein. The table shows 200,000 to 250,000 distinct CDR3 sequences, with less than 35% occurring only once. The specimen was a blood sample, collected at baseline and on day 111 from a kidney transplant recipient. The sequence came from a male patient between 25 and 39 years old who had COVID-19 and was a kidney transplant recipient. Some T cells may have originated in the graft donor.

CDR3 DNA: TGTGCCACCAGTGGTCCGACCTACGAGCAGTACTTC. It yields the protein CATSGPTYEQYF. V and J are TRBV24-1 and TRBJ2-7; D is uncertain. Germline V gene data show CDR1 as KGHDR and CDR2 as SFDVKD. The V gene lost 5 bases and the J gene lost 2 bases, with 6 bases spanning the gap. This CDR3 comprises 12 residues.